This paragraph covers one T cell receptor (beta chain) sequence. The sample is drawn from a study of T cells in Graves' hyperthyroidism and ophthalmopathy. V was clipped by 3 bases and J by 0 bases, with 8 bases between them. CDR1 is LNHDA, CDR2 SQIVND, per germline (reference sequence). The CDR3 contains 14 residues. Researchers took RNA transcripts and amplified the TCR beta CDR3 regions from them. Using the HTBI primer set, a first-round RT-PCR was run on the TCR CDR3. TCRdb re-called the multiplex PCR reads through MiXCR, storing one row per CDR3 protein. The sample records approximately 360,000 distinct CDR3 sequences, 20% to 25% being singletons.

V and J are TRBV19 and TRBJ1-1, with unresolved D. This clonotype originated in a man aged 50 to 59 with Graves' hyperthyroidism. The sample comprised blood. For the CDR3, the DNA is TGTGCCAGTAGTATGCAAGGATTGAACACTGAAGCTTTCTTT. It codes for CASSMQGLNTEAFF.